Only one count was recorded for the clone carrying this T cell receptor beta chain. This sample is drawn from a study of CD8 T cells in Susac syndrome. V lost 1 base and J lost 4, with 17 bases in between. Germline V lookup: CDR1 SGHRS, CDR2 YFSETQ. The CDR3 runs to 17 residues. When the RNA was reverse transcribed, random hexamers were used with an input of roughly 0.5 to 1 ug. TCRdb recomputed calls from the immunoSEQ multiplex PCR reads with MiXCR, one row per CDR3 protein. The profile covers 250,000 to 350,000 distinct CDR3 sequences, with approximately 85% appearing a single time and over 0.1% taken by the ten largest.

The sequence came from a human donor with multiple sclerosis. J is TRBJ1-4 and V is TRBV5-1, with D maybe TRBD1 (5 bases). Input material: CD8+ T cells from PBMCs. Written as DNA, the CDR3 is TGCGCCAGCAGCTTGAGAAGCCAATCCAGGGATAATGAAAAACTGTTTTTT. Amino acid sequence: CASSLRSQSRDNEKLFF.